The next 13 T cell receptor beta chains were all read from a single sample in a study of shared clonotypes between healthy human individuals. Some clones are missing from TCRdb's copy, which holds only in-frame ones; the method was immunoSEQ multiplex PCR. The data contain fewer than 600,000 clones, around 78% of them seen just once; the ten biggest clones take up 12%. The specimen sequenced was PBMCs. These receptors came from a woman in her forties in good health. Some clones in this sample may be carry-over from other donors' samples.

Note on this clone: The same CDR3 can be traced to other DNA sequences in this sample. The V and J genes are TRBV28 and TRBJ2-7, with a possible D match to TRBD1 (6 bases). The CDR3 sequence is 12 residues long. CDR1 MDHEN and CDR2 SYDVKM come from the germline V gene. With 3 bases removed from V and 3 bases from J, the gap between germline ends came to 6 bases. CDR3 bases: TGTGCCAGCAGTTTGACAGGCTACGAGCAGTACTTC. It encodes CASSLTGYEQYF.

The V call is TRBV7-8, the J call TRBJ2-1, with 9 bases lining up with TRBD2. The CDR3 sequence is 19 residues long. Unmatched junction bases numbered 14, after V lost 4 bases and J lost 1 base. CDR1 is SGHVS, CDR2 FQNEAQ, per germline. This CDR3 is CASSSSPLASGNSYNEQFF. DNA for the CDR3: TGTGCCAGCAGCTCTAGCCCTTTGGCTAGCGGGAATTCCTACAATGAGCAGTTCTTC.

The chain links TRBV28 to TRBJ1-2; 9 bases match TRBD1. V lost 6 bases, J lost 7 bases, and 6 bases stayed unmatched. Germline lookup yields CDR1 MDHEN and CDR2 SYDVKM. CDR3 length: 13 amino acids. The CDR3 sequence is CASSKRTGVGYTF. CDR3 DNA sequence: TGTGCCAGCAGCAAAAGGACAGGGGTTGGCTACACCTTC.

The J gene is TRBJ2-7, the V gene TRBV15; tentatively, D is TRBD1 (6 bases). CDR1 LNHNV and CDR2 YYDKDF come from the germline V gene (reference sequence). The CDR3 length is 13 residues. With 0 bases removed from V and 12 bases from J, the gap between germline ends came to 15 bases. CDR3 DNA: TGTGCCACCAGCAGAGAAACCGGGACATGGCCGTACTTC. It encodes CATSRETGTWPYF.

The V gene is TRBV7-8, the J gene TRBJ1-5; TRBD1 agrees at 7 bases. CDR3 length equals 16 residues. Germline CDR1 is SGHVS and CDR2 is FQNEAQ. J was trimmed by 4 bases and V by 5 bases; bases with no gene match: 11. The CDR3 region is CASSPLEGARNQPQHF. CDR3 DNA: TGTGCCAGCAGCCCTCTAGAGGGGGCGAGAAATCAGCCCCAGCATTTT.

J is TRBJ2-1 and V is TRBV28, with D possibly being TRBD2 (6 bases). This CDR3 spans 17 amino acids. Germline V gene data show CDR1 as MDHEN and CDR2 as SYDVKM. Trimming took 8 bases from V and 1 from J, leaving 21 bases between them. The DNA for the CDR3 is TGTGCCAGCGTTGAACCCCGACTAGACCAATCCTACAATGAGCAGTTCTTC. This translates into CASVEPRLDQSYNEQFF.

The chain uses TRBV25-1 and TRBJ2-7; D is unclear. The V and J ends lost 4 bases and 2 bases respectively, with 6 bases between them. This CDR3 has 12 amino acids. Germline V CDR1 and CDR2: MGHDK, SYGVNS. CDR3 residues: CASSGQPYEQYF. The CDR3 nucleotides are TGTGCCAGCAGTGGGCAGCCCTACGAGCAGTACTTC.

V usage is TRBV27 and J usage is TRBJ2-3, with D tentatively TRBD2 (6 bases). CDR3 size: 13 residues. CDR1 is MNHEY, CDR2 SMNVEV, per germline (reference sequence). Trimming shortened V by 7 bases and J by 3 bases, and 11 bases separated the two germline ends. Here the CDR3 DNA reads TGTGCCAGCAAGCGTCGGGGGACAGATACGCAGTATTTT. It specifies CASKRRGTDTQYF.

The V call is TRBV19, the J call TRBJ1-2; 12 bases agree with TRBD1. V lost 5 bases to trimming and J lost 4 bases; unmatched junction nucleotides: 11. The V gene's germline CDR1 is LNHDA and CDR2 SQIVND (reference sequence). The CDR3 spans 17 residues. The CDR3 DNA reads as TGTGCCAGTAGTTCCCAGGGACAGGGGGCGTCGGTCTATGGCTACACCTTC. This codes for CASSSQGQGASVYGYTF.

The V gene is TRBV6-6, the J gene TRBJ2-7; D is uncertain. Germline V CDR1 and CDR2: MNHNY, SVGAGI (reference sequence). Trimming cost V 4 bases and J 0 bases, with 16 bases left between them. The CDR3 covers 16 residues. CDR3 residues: CASSSLGPPSSYEQYF. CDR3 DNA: TGTGCCAGCAGTTCCTTAGGGCCCCCTAGCTCCTACGAGCAGTACTTC.

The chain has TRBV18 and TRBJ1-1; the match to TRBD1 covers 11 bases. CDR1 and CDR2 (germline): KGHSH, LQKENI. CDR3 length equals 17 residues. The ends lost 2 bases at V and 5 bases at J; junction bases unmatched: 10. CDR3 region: CASSPGTGGFSRTEAFF. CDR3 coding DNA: TGTGCCAGCTCACCAGGGACAGGGGGTTTCTCCAGGACTGAAGCTTTCTTT.

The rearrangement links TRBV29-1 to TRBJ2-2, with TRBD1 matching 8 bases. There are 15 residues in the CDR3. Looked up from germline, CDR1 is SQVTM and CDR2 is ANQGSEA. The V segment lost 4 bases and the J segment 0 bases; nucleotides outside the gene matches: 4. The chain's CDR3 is CSVAQGASNTGELFF. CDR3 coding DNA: TGCAGCGTTGCCCAGGGGGCTTCGAACACCGGGGAGCTGTTTTTT.

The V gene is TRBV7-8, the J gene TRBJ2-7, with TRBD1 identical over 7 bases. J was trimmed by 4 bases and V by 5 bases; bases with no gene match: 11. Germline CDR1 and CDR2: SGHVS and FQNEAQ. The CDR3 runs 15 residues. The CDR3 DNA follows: TGTGCCAGCAGCCCGACCGTGGGACAGCAGTACGAGCAGTACTTC. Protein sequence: CASSPTVGQQYEQYF.